This is a list of T cell receptor beta chains from one sample in a study of OX40 agonist ivuxolimab in advanced cancers. Measured with immunoSEQ multiplex PCR; TCRdb has only the in-frame clones, and not every one. The repertoire has tens of thousands of clones, approximately 89% of them found once; the top ten carry roughly 4%. The specimen comprised CD4+ or CD8+ T cells sorted from blood, sampled in a trial of the OX40 agonist ivuxolimab. Every receptor here comes from an adult with an advanced solid tumor such as melanoma, head and neck, liver or kidney cancer. CDR3s include the opening cysteine and the closing phenylalanine or tryptophan. Fields, in order: J gene, V gene, clone size, D gene, CDR3 DNA, CDR3 protein. The D gene is left open where the match is weak. The size entry is marked missing in some rows and otherwise reads once, few, many or a size class.

>TRBJ1-1|TRBV19|once|.
TGTGCCAGTAGTATTGGACGGAGGGCTGAAGCTTTCTTT
CASSIGRRAEAFF
>TRBJ2-3|TRBV19|many|TRBD1
TGTGCCAGTAGTATAGGACAGGGGGCTGTTACGCAGTATTTT
CASSIGQGAVTQYF
>TRBJ2-5|TRBV11-3|.|TRBD1
TGTGCCAGCAGCTTAGTTCAGGGGGCCGGGACCCAGTACTTC
CASSLVQGAGTQYF
>TRBJ1-4|TRBV30|.|.
TGTGCCTGGGGACGGCCGAATGAAAAACTGTTTTTT
CAWGRPNEKLFF
>TRBJ2-7|TRBV2|.|TRBD1
TGTGCCAGCAGTGGTAGGACAGGGGGTTCCTACGAGCAGTACTTC
CASSGRTGGSYEQYF
>TRBJ1-1|TRBV11-2|.|.
TGTGCCAGCAGCCCTAGTTTTAGCGGCACTGAAGCTTTCTTT
CASSPSFSGTEAFF
>TRBJ2-3|TRBV7-2|.|.
TGTGCCAGCAGCGAACAGGGTCCCACCCTCACAGATACGCAGTATTTT
CASSEQGPTLTDTQYF
>TRBJ2-1|TRBV5-1|.|TRBD2
TGCGCCAGCAGCCCCACTCCGAGCGGGGGATACAATGAGCAGTTCTTC
CASSPTPSGGYNEQFF
>TRBJ2-2|TRBV5-1|.|.
TGCGCCAGCAGCTTGGTGGGAGGTGACACCGGGGAGCTGTTTTTT
CASSLVGGDTGELFF
>TRBJ1-1|TRBV5-1|.|TRBD1
TGCGCCAGCAGACTTCCCGCAGGGGGTCTTCAGAGCACTGAAGCTTTCTTT
CASRLPAGGLQSTEAFF
>TRBJ2-6|TRBV6-4|.|TRBD1
TGTGCCAGCAGCGGACAGGGAAGGTCTGGGGCCAACGTCCTGACTTTC
CASSGQGRSGANVLTF
>TRBJ1-1|TRBV29-1|.|.
TGCAGCGTTGGAGACAGAGGCACTGAAGCTTTCTTT
CSVGDRGTEAFF
>TRBJ1-1|TRBV4-1|many|.
TGCGCCAGCAGCCAAGGGGTAGGCCCTTCGTTCGAAGCTTTCTTT
CASSQGVGPSFEAFF
>TRBJ1-5|TRBV30|.|.
TGTGCCTGGACTGCAGGCGAAGACAATCAGCCCCAGCATTTT
CAWTAGEDNQPQHF
>TRBJ1-2|TRBV28|.|TRBD1
TGTGCCAGCAGTTTATCCATCCACGGGACAGGGGACTATGGCTACACCTTC
CASSLSIHGTGDYGYTF
>TRBJ2-4|TRBV9|.|.
TGTGCCAGCAGCGTAGAGAGTGGGGTCAAAAACATTCAGTACTTC
CASSVESGVKNIQYF
>TRBJ2-1|TRBV6-6|.|.
TGTGCCAGCACCACAGTCGGGACCGGGGAGCAGTTCTTC
CASTTVGTGEQFF
>TRBJ2-7|TRBV5-4|.|TRBD2
TGTGCCAGCAGCCCGGGACTAGCGGGAGGCGAGCAGTACTTC
CASSPGLAGGEQYF
>TRBJ2-7|TRBV6-5|.|.
TGTGCCAGCAGGCGCTCCAGCCAATACGAGCAGTACTTC
CASRRSSQYEQYF
>TRBJ2-1|TRBV20-1|.|.
TGCAGTGCTAGCAACTACAATGAGCAGTTCTTC
CSASNYNEQFF
>TRBJ2-5|TRBV5-1|.|.
TGCGCCAGCAGCTCGGGATGGGGAACCCAAGAGACCCAGTACTTC
CASSSGWGTQETQYF
>TRBJ1-1|TRBV28|.|.
TGTGCCAGCACGAGATTGACTGAAGCTTTCTTT
CASTRLTEAFF
>TRBJ2-5|TRBV18|once|.
TGTGCCAGCTCACCGTACCAAGAGACCCAGTACTTC
CASSPYQETQYF
>TRBJ2-1|TRBV7-9|.|.
TGTGCCAGCAGCTTAGAGGTAGAAGGTGAGCAGTTCTTC
CASSLEVEGEQFF
>TRBJ1-1|TRBV11-3|.|.
TGTGCCAGCAGCTCAGATCAGAACACTGAAGCTTTCTTT
CASSSDQNTEAFF
>TRBJ1-1|TRBV9|.|.
TGTGCCAGCAGCGTAGCTACGGGGGCTGTGAACACTGAAGCTTTCTTT
CASSVATGAVNTEAFF
>TRBJ2-7|TRBV11-3|.|.
TGTGCCAGCAGCTCACCATACGAGCAGTACTTC
CASSSPYEQYF
>TRBJ2-1|TRBV10-3|.|.
TGTGCCATCAGTGAGCTTACCCGAGGGGTTTACAATGAGCAGTTCTTC
CAISELTRGVYNEQFF
>TRBJ1-3|TRBV28|few|.
TGTGCCAGCAGAACACGAGGTCGGCTCTCTGGAAACACCATATATTTT
CASRTRGRLSGNTIYF
>TRBJ2-1|TRBV6-1|.|.
TGTGCCAGCAGTGAATTGGGGGCGCGTAACAATGAGCAGTTCTTC
CASSELGARNNEQFF
>TRBJ2-6|TRBV15|.|.
TGTGCCACCAGCCTTGGGGGATGGGGGGCGATCTCTGGGGCCAACGTCCTGACTTTC
CATSLGGWGAISGANVLTF
>TRBJ2-1|TRBV4-3|.|TRBD2
TGCGCCAGCAGCCAGGGGACTAGCGGGATTGATGAGCAGTTCTTC
CASSQGTSGIDEQFF
>TRBJ2-1|TRBV28|.|TRBD2
TGTGCCAGCACCCTGGGGGGGAGGGCCATTGATGAGCAGTTCTTC
CASTLGGRAIDEQFF
>TRBJ2-7|TRBV5-1|.|TRBD1
TGCGCCAGCAGCTTGGGGGACAGGATCTCCTACGAGCAGTACTTC
CASSLGDRISYEQYF
>TRBJ2-7|TRBV7-2|.|TRBD2
TGTGCCAGCAGCTTAGGGGCTAGCGGGATTTACGAGCAGTACTTC
CASSLGASGIYEQYF
>TRBJ1-5|TRBV29-1|.|.
TGCAGCGTCTGGCAGGGCAGCAATCAGCCCCAGCATTTT
CSVWQGSNQPQHF
>TRBJ2-5|TRBV5-4|.|TRBD2
TGTGCCAGCAGACTTAGCGGGAGTACGAGGGAGACCCAGTACTTC
CASRLSGSTRETQYF
>TRBJ1-5|TRBV6-1|.|.
TGTGCCAGCAAGGCCTCCCACAGTACCGATCAGCCCCAGCATTTT
CASKASHSTDQPQHF
>TRBJ2-1|TRBV25-1|.|TRBD2
TGTGCCAGCAGTGAAGTGGGACTAGCTAGTACAATTAAGTTCTTC
CASSEVGLASTIKFF
>TRBJ1-5|TRBV19|.|.
TGTGCCAGTAGTACCCAGGGAGACCAGCCCCAGCATTTT
CASSTQGDQPQHF
>TRBJ2-2|TRBV5-1|once|.
TGCGCCAGCAGCTTGAGGGACAACGGAAACACCGGGGAGCTGTTTTTT
CASSLRDNGNTGELFF
>TRBJ2-1|TRBV19|.|TRBD2
TGTGCCAGTAGTACCCGCGGTGGGAGGGCGACTGAGCAGTTCTTC
CASSTRGGRATEQFF
>TRBJ2-2|TRBV7-3|.|TRBD1
TGTGCCAGCAGCTTCAGACAGGGGAGTTGGGGGAACACCGGGGAGCTGTTTTTT
CASSFRQGSWGNTGELFF
>TRBJ1-4|TRBV5-1|.|.
TGCGCCAGCAGCTCTCAGGGGTCAGGAACGGGTGAAAAACTGTTTTTT
CASSSQGSGTGEKLFF
>TRBJ2-2|TRBV19|.|TRBD1
TGTGCCAGTAGTATGGGACAGGGTTGGAACACCGGGGAGCTGTTTTTT
CASSMGQGWNTGELFF